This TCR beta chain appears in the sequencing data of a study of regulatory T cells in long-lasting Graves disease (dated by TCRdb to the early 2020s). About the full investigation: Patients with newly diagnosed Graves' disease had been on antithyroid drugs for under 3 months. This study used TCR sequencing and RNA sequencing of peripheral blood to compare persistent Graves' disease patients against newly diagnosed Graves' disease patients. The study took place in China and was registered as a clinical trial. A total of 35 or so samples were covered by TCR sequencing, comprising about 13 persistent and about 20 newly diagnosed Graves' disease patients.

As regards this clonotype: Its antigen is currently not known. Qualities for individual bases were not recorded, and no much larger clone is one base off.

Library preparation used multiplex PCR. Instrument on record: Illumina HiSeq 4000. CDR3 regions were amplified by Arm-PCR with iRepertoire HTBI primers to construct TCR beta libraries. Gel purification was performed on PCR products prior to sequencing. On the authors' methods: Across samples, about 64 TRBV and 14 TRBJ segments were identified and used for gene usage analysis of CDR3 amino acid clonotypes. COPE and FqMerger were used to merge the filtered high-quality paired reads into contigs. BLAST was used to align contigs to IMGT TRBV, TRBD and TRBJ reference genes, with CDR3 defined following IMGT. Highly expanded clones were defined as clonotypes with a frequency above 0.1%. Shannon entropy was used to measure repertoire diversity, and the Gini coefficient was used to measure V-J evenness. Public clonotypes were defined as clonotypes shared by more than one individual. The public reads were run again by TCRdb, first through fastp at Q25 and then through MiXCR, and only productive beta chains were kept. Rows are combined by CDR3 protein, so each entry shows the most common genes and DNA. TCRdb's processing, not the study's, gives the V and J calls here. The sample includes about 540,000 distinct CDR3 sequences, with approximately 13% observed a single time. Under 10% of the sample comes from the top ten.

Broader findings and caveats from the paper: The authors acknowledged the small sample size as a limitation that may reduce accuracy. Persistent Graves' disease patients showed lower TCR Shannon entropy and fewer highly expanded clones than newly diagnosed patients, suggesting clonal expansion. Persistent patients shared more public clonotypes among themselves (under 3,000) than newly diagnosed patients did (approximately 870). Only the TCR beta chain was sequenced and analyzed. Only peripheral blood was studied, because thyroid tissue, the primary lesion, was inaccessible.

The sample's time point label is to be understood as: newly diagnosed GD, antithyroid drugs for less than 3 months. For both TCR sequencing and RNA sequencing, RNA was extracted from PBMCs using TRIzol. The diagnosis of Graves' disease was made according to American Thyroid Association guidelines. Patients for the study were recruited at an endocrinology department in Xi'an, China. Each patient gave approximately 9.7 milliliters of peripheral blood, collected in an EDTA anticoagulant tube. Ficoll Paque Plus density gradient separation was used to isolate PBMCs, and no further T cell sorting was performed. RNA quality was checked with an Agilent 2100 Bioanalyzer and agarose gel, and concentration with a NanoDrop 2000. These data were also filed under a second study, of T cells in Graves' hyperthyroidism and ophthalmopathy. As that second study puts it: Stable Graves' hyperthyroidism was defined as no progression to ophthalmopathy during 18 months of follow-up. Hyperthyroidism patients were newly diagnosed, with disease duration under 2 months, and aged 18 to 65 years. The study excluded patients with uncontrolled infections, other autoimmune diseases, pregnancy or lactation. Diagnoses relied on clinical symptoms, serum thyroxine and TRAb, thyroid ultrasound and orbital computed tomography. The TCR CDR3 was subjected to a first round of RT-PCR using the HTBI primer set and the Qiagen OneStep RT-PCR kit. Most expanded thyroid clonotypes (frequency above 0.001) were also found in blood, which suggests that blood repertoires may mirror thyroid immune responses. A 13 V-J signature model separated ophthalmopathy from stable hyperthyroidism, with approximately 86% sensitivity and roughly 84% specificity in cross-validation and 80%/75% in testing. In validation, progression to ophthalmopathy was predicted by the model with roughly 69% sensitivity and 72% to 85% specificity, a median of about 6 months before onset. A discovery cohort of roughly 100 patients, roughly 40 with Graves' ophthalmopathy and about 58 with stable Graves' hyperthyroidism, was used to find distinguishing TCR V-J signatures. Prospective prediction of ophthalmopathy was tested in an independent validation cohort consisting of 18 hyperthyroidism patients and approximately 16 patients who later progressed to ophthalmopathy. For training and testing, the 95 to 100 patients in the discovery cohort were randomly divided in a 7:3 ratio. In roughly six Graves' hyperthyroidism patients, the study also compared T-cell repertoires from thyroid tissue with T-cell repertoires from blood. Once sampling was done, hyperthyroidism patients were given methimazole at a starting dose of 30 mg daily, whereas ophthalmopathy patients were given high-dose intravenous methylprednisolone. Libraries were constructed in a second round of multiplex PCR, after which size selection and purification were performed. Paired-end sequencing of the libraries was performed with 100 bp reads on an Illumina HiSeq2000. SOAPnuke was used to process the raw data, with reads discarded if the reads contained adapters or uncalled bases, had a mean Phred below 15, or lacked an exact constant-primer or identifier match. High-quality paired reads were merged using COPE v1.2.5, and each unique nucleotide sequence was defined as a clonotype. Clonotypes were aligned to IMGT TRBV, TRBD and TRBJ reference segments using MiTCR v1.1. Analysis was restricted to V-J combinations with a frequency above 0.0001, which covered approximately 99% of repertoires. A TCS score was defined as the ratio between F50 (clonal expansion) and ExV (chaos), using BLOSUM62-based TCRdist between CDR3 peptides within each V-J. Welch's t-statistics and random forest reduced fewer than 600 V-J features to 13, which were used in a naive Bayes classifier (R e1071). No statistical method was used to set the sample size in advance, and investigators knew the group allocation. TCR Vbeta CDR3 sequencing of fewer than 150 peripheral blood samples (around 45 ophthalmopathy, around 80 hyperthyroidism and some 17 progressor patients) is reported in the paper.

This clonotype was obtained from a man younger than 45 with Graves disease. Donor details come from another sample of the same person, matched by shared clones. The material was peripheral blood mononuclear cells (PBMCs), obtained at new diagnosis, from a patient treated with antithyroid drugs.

The nucleotide sequence is given as TGTGCCAGCGGAGTTCCTGGCCTCGAGCAGTACTTC. Translated, this gives CASGVPGLEQYF. The chain is encoded by TRBV12-3 or TRBV12-4 joined to TRBJ2-7; too little of a D gene remains to name it. Inclusive of the bounding cysteine and phenylalanine, the CDR3 is 12 residues long. Only the CDR3 DNA is retained, 36 bases long and in frame from the first base. V is cut by 8 bases and J by 6 bases, and the space between the germline ends is 14 bases.